This TCR beta chain was recovered during a study of blood T cells in healthy people across ages. Russia was home to the donors, healthy Caucasian individuals aged about 6 to 90. Each sample yielded at least 6 million isolated PBMCs. The V gene's germline CDR1 is MGHDK and CDR2 SYGVNS. The junction had 6 bases not matched to a gene; V was cut back by 3 bases and J by 3 bases. This CDR3 contains 15 residues. This clonotype was counted a few times. Sample-barcoded 5' priming and a J-beta primer mix drove a second PCR of roughly 6 to 12 cycles. TCRdb independently ran MiXCR on the 5' RACE reads; one entry per CDR3 protein. Here the sample spans some 760,000 distinct CDR3 sequences, about 25% being singletons. These data were also reused for a study on T cells of mothers and their children. In that study: Every microgram of extracted RNA entered cDNA synthesis, approximately 1.5 ug per 15 ul. Mothers yielded over 8.5 million CDR3 reads, children approximately 2.8 million each.

The material sequenced was blood. The J gene is TRBJ1-1, the V gene TRBV25-1; 8 positions agree with TRBD1. The receptor's source is a boy aged 5-17 years in good health. CDR3 nucleotide sequence: TGTGCCAGCAGTGATCAACAGGGGGGAGACACTGAAGCTTTCTTT. Its protein product is CASSDQQGGDTEAFF. Full variable domain (outside the CDR3, taken from reference TRBV25-1 and TRBJ1-1): EADIYQTPRYLVIGTGKKITLECSQTMGHDKMYWYQQDPGMELHLIHYSYGVNSTEKGDLSSESTVSRIRTEHFPLTLESARPSHTSQYLCASSDQQGGDTEAFFGQGTRLTVV.